The rows below give T cell receptor beta chains drawn from one sample of a study of T cells in Graves' hyperthyroidism and ophthalmopathy. Each CDR3 protein gets one entry after TCRdb re-called the multiplex PCR reads with MiXCR. The sample lists tens of thousands of distinct CDR3 sequences, 45% to 65% occurring once. The sequencing input was peripheral blood or thyroid tissue (not recorded which). These receptors all come from a man aged 18-30 years with Graves' hyperthyroidism. Both conserved end residues are part of each CDR3.

v_gene	len	CDR3aa
TRBV7-9	15	CASSQSHGRTGELFF
TRBV20-1	11	CSAARGDGYTF
TRBV2	14	CASVNPGRADTQYF
TRBV2	14	CASSDGWGGDTIYF
TRBV7-9	16	CASRQGQEGYGNTIYF
TRBV7-9	13	CASSQTGGYGYTF
TRBV10-3	16	CASSLSNRGAITEAFF
TRBV15	15	CATSVHLGAGQPQHF
TRBV15	14	CATSRGLSNQPQHF
TRBV19	15	CASSITRTNTGGLFF
TRBV6-1	14	CASSARPDSYEQYF
TRBV7-2	13	CASSTPQGETQYF
TRBV20-1	13	CSGAGHRVGELFF
TRBV7-9	13	CASSHAGPYGYTF
TRBV7-8	17	CASSQPVTSGGGETQYF
TRBV24-1	17	CATSDPPLRAHPWEQYF
TRBV29-1	17	CSVPKRGGLAGQGTQYF
TRBV6-5	13	CASSYQGGQPQHF
TRBV7-9	14	CASSLGTGIHEQYF
TRBV5-1	12	CASSLVRGEQYF
TRBV2	17	CARTKGTGSNVFYGYTF
TRBV7-9	15	CASSKGADRGDGAFF
TRBV24-1	11	CATSGDYGYTF
TRBV20-1	13	CSARGWGTGELFF
TRBV20-1	15	CSAQPGAGGQETQYF
TRBV25-1	12	CASSESGNSAFF
TRBV7-9	14	CASSLDGLNTEAFF
TRBV30	12	CAWSESGYGYTF
TRBV5-1	14	CASSFQGVNEKLFF
TRBV6-5	13	CASKGQGTSGYTF
TRBV7-3	16	CASSFSGGEGYTEAFF
TRBV5-1	13	CASRQVLKETQYF
TRBV11-2	14	CASSLDSVDYGYTF
TRBV12-3/TRBV12-4	16	CASSFGGGSGNQPQHF
TRBV7-9	13	CASSDNLSYEQYF
TRBV2	14	CVSIGSERNSPLHF
TRBV19	12	CASSGGGETQYF
TRBV29-1	13	CSLKGRSFAAQYF
TRBV2	13	CASRDSRRSPLHF
TRBV28	14	CASSFTGTGFGYTF
TRBV7-3	13	CASSSDSNTGAFF
TRBV7-6	15	CASSLGGVTNEKLFF
TRBV11-1	15	CASSNDRVRTGELFF
TRBV6-2/TRBV6-3	14	CASRQAGGRETQYF
TRBV24-1	15	CATSDLARDQETQYF
TRBV20-1	16	CSARDLERISSYEQYF
TRBV2	16	CASRKTSSGVTDTQYF
TRBV2	13	CASSEAGQETQYF
TRBV4-1	13	CASSQPSEETQYF